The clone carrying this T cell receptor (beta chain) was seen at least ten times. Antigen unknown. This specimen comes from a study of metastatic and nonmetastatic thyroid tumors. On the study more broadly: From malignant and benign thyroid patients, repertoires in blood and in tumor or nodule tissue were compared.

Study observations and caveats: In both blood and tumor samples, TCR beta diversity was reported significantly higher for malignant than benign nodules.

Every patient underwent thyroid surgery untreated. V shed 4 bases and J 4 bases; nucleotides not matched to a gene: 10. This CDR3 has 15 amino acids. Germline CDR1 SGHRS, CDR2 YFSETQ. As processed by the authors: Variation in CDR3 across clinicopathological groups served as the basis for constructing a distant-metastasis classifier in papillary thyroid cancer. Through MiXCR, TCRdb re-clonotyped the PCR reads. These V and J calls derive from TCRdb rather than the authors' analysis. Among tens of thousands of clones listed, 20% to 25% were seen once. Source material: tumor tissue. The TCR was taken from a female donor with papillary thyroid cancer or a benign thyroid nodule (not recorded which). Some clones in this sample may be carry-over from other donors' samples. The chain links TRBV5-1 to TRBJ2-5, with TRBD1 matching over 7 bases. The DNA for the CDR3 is TGCGCCAGCAGCCTAGGGGGCGAGGATTTAGAGACCCAGTACTTC. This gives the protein CASSLGGEDLETQYF.